The 19 T cell receptor beta chains below all came from one sample that was sequenced in a study of cytotoxic CD8 clonotypes in ibrutinib-treated CLL. Libraries were prepared by immunoSEQ multiplex PCR; TCRdb keeps only in-frame clonotypes and omits some of them. The sample contains about 15,000 clones, about 55% of which appear only once. The sample consisted of PBMCs, taken at an approximately 26-month disease-progression time point, from a patient treated with ibrutinib. The receptors were sampled from a human donor with chronic lymphocytic leukemia.

The chain links TRBV19 to TRBJ2-1; tentatively, D is TRBD1 (6 bases). Per germline, CDR1 LNHDA and CDR2 SQIVND (reference sequence). The CDR3 sequence is 15 residues long. Between the trimmed V and J ends, which lost 3 bases and 5 bases, there was a span of 14 bases. The CDR3: CASSIAGDGNNEQFF. The DNA of the CDR3 is TGTGCCAGTAGTATTGCAGGGGACGGTAACAATGAGCAGTTCTTC. Full variable domain (outside the CDR3, taken from reference TRBV19 and TRBJ2-1): DGGITQSPKYLFRKEGQNVTLSCEQNLNHDAMYWYRQDPGQGLRLIYYSQIVNDFQKGDIAEGYSVSREKKESFPLTVTSAQKNPTAFYLCASSIAGDGNNEQFFGPGTRLTVL.

The chain couples TRBV5-6 to TRBJ1-2; weak D call: TRBD1 (6 bases). The CDR3 has 14 residues. Germline CDR1 SGHDT, CDR2 YYEEEE. Trimming took off 0 bases at V and 6 bases at J, with 12 bases between the two ends. The CDR3 bases are TGTGCCAGCAGCTTGGGCAGGGGTGTCAATGGCTACACCTTC. It translates to CASSLGRGVNGYTF.

The chain recombines TRBV19 with TRBJ1-1; tentatively, D is TRBD1 (6 bases). This CDR3 is built from 17 residues. V lost 6 bases and J lost 5, with 25 bases in between. Looked up from germline, CDR1 is LNHDA and CDR2 is SQIVND (reference sequence). The DNA of the CDR3 is TGTGCCAGTAGCCAAGCGACAGGTTGGTGGAGTTGGACTGAAGCTTTCTTT. Translated, it gives CASSQATGWWSWTEAFF.

The chain couples TRBV25-1 to TRBJ1-2, with a tentative D call TRBD1 (5 bases). CDR1 is MGHDK and CDR2 is SYGVNS in the germline V gene. CDR3 length: 14 residues. Trimming cost V 4 bases and J 4 bases, with 13 bases left between them. The DNA of the CDR3 is TGTGCCAGCAGTGGCCCACAGGTTTTCTATGGCTACACCTTC. Its translation: CASSGPQVFYGYTF.

This clone occurred a few times. The chain uses TRBV27 and TRBJ1-5; tentative D call: TRBD1 (6 bases). The germline V gene has CDR1 MNHEY and CDR2 SMNVEV (reference sequence). The CDR3 runs 16 residues. V was clipped by 2 bases and J by 0 bases, with 11 bases between them. The CDR3 region has the DNA TGTGCCAGCAGTTTACATCGGGACATTAGCAATCAGCCCCAGCATTTT. Protein product: CASSLHRDISNQPQHF.

This chain uses TRBV7-6 with TRBJ1-3, with 7 bases lining up with TRBD1. J gave up 1 base and V 5 bases, and 5 bases lay outside the gene matches. This CDR3 spans 15 amino acids. Germline V gene sequence: CDR1 SGHVS, CDR2 FNYEAQ. The CDR3 protein is CASSTNRGSGNTIYF. The CDR3 DNA reads as TGTGCCAGCAGCACCAACAGGGGATCTGGAAACACCATATATTTT.

Notes on this clone: Other DNA variants within this sample encode the same CDR3. The chain joins TRBV5-4 to TRBJ1-5, with a tentative D call TRBD1 (5 bases). From germline, CDR1 is SGHNT and CDR2 YYREEE (reference sequence). CDR3 length: 13 amino acids. Trimming took off 2 bases at V and 5 bases at J, with 8 bases between the two ends. The CDR3 nucleotides read TGTGCCAGCAGCTTTGGCAGGGATCAGCCCCAGCATTTT. Translated: CASSFGRDQPQHF.

The chain couples TRBV19 to TRBJ2-5; TRBD2 might be the D (7 bases). The CDR3 is 13 amino acids. Trimming took off 6 bases at V and 6 bases at J, with 14 bases between the two ends. Per the germline V gene, CDR1 is LNHDA and CDR2 is SQIVND (reference sequence). CDR3 DNA: TGTGCCAGTAGAACCCGGGGGGCCAAGACCCAGTACTTC. Its translation is CASRTRGAKTQYF.

V and J are TRBV2 and TRBJ1-2, with 9 bases fitting TRBD1. CDR1 and CDR2 from the germline V gene are SNHLY and FYNNEI. This CDR3 contains 13 residues. Losses at the gene ends were 2 bases for V and 7 bases for J; bases not matched to a gene: 2. The CDR3 sequence: CASSEWDRAGYTF. DNA for the CDR3: TGTGCCAGCAGTGAATGGGACAGGGCTGGCTACACCTTC.

The chain joins TRBV18 to TRBJ1-4; D remains ambiguous. The germline V gene encodes CDR1 KGHSH and CDR2 LQKENI. Trimming left V 3 bases short and J 2 bases short, with 13 bases between. The CDR3 length is 16 residues. The CDR3 sequence is CASSPDRAGTNEKLFF. In DNA form, the CDR3 reads TGTGCCAGCTCACCCGACCGGGCGGGCACTAATGAAAAACTGTTTTTT.

The chain has TRBV5-1 and TRBJ2-5; D might be TRBD1 or TRBD2, each matching 6 bases. CDR3 length: 17 amino acids. Germline V lookup: CDR1 SGHRS, CDR2 YFSETQ. Trimming stripped 0 bases from V and 2 bases from J, with 17 bases between. CDR3 DNA sequence: TGCGCCAGCAGCTTGGTCCGGGGGCTCAATTCGCAAGAGACCCAGTACTTC. The encoded protein is CASSLVRGLNSQETQYF.

The V gene is TRBV19, the J gene TRBJ2-3; TRBD2 might be the D (6 bases). The germline CDR1 and CDR2 sequences are LNHDA and SQIVND (reference sequence). Between the trimmed V and J ends, which lost 6 bases and 3 bases, there was a span of 16 bases. This CDR3 has 15 residues. The CDR3, as DNA: TGTGCCAGTAGCAACGGCCTGGCGGGGACAGATACGCAGTATTTT. Amino acids: CASSNGLAGTDTQYF. Combining the CDR3 with reference TRBV19 and TRBJ2-3 gives the whole variable domain DGGITQSPKYLFRKEGQNVTLSCEQNLNHDAMYWYRQDPGQGLRLIYYSQIVNDFQKGDIAEGYSVSREKKESFPLTVTSAQKNPTAFYLCASSNGLAGTDTQYFGPGTRLTVL.

The chain links TRBV4-2 to TRBJ1-4; a weak D match, TRBD1 (6 bases). V lost 0 bases and J 6 bases, leaving 11 bases between the germline ends. This CDR3 contains 15 residues. CDR1 is LGHNA, CDR2 YNFKEQ, per germline. The CDR3 is CASSQDPGGDEKLFF. The CDR3 coding sequence is TGTGCCAGCAGCCAAGATCCGGGGGGCGATGAAAAACTGTTTTTT.

The CDR3: CASSVARGPEAFF. The CDR3 DNA reads as TGTGCCAGCAGCGTAGCTAGGGGTCCTGAAGCTTTCTTT. The gene calls are TRBV9 and TRBJ1-1; possibly TRBD1 for D (5 bases). The V gene's germline CDR1 is SGDLS and CDR2 YYNGEE. The CDR3 sequence is 13 residues long. Trimming took off 0 bases at V and 6 bases at J, with 9 bases between the two ends.

The V call is TRBV10-3, the J call TRBJ1-2; perhaps TRBD1 as D (6 bases). V was pared by 6 bases and J by 7 bases, with 21 bases between. Germline CDR1 is ENHRY and CDR2 is SYGVKD. This CDR3 has 15 residues. The CDR3: CAIRDSGVGGLGYTF. The CDR3 DNA is TGTGCCATCAGAGACTCAGGGGTAGGGGGTCTTGGCTACACCTTC.

CDR3 residues: CASSQRTGDLYGYTF. The CDR3 coding sequence is TGCGCCAGCAGCCAGAGGACAGGGGACCTCTATGGCTACACCTTC. J is TRBJ1-2 and V is TRBV4-1, with 9 nucleotides matching TRBD1. Germline lookup yields CDR1 MGHRA and CDR2 YSYEKL. V was pared by 3 bases and J by 4 bases, with 6 bases of the junction left unmatched. This CDR3 contains 15 residues.

This clone was detected only a few times. CDR3 bases: TGTGCCAGTAGTATAGTGTCACAGATCTATGGCTACACCTTC. It yields the protein CASSIVSQIYGYTF. V is TRBV19 and J is TRBJ1-2; no clear D gene. V was trimmed by 1 base and J by 4 bases, leaving 10 bases between them. CDR3 size: 14 residues. Germline CDR1 reads LNHDA; CDR2 reads SQIVND (reference sequence).

The rearrangement joins TRBV11-2 to TRBJ2-2; no reliable D call. V dropped 2 bases and J dropped 9 bases, with 7 bases sitting between them. The CDR3 spans 12 residues. Germline assignment: CDR1 SGHAT and CDR2 FQNNGV. The CDR3 nucleotides read TGTGCCAGCAGCTTAATATCTAGGGAGCTGTTTTTT. It codes for CASSLISRELFF.

This clone was detected a few times. This sequence joins TRBV4-1 and TRBJ1-2; D is possibly TRBD1 (5 bases). CDR3 length: 15 amino acids. V was trimmed by 0 bases and J by 8 bases, leaving 16 bases between them. CDR1 and CDR2 (germline): MGHRA, YSYEKL. CDR3 region: CASSQDKSGRVGYTF. The CDR3 DNA reads TGCGCCAGCAGCCAAGATAAATCCGGCAGGGTCGGCTACACCTTC.